Below, 28 T cell receptor beta chains from the same sample are listed, as sequenced in a study of OX40 agonist ivuxolimab in advanced cancers. Produced via immunoSEQ multiplex PCR; TCRdb's table is partial and in-frame only. The sample has approximately 82,000 clones; 84% are singletons. The sample here was CD4+ or CD8+ T cells sorted from blood, taken in a trial of the OX40 agonist ivuxolimab. The receptors here all came from an adult with an advanced solid tumor such as melanoma, head and neck, liver or kidney cancer.

The rearrangement joins TRBV10-3 to TRBJ1-2; 7 bases line up with TRBD1. Germline-derived CDR1 and CDR2 are ENHRY and SYGVKD. The CDR3 runs 13 residues. The junction had 9 bases not matched to a gene; V was cut back by 8 bases and J by 6 bases. In nucleotides, the CDR3 is TGTGCCATCTTGAACGACAGGGTCGATGGCTACACCTTC. It is translated as CAILNDRVDGYTF.

This clone was observed a single time. V gene TRBV18 combines with J gene TRBJ1-1; D is unclear. The CDR3 is 14 amino acids. Germline lookup yields CDR1 KGHSH and CDR2 LQKENI. Trimming pared 3 bases from V and 6 bases from J, leaving 14 bases between. The CDR3 DNA reads TGTGCCAGCTCACCCGCGAGTGGAATTGCTGAAGCTTTCTTT. Translating gives CASSPASGIAEAFF.

This clone was observed a single time. The chain joins TRBV28 to TRBJ1-6, with D perhaps matching TRBD1 (6 bases). The germline CDR1 and CDR2 sequences are MDHEN and SYDVKM. Trimming pared 1 base from V and 7 bases from J, leaving 8 bases between. The length of the CDR3 is 14 residues. CDR3 sequence (DNA): TGTGCCAGCAGTTTATTGGGACAAAATTCACCCCTCCACTTT. As protein: CASSLLGQNSPLHF. The full variable domain, with the rest looked up from reference TRBV28 and TRBJ1-6, is DVKVTQSSRYLVKRTGEKVFLECVQDMDHENMFWYRQDPGLGLRLIYFSYDVKMKEKGDIPEGYSVSREKKERFSLILESASTNQTSMYLCASSLLGQNSPLHFGNGTRLTVT.

V and J are TRBV4-2 and TRBJ2-1, with TRBD2 identical over 7 bases. From germline, CDR1 is LGHNA and CDR2 YNFKEQ. The CDR3 consists of 19 residues. The V segment lost 3 bases and the J segment 1 base; nucleotides outside the gene matches: 15. Here the CDR3 reads CASSQRQFLADYSYNEQFF. CDR3 nucleotide sequence: TGTGCCAGCAGCCAGCGTCAGTTCCTAGCGGACTATTCCTACAATGAGCAGTTCTTC.

The V and J genes are TRBV11-2 and TRBJ2-6; 8 nucleotides line up with TRBD1. CDR3 length: 16 residues. CDR1 is SGHAT, CDR2 FQNNGV, per germline. The J segment lost 2 bases and the V segment lost 5 bases, leaving 5 bases of the junction unmatched. CDR3 nucleotide sequence: TGTGCCAGCAGCGCCTGGACAGGGACTGGGGCCAACGTCCTGACTTTC. It codes for CASSAWTGTGANVLTF.

The chain joins TRBV6-5 to TRBJ1-2; D is perhaps TRBD1 (5 bases). CDR3 length: 13 amino acids. Germline V gene sequence: CDR1 MNHEY, CDR2 SVGAGI. V lost 11 bases, J lost 2 bases, and 15 bases lay in between. The CDR3 nucleotides read TGTGCCGGGACCGGGAGCGCAAACTATGGCTACACCTTC. This codes for CAGTGSANYGYTF.

J is TRBJ2-1 and V is TRBV6-5, with a weak D call TRBD1 (6 bases). Deletions cut 4 bases from V and 7 bases from J, with 17 bases between. This CDR3 is 15 amino acids long. Germline CDR1 is MNHEY and CDR2 is SVGAGI. DNA for the CDR3: TGTGCCAGCAGTTCCCGTAGGGGGAGAGGGAATGAGCAGTTCTTC. Protein product: CASSSRRGRGNEQFF.

This clone was found once. This chain connects TRBV10-1 to TRBJ2-1, with D possibly matching TRBD2 (6 bases). This CDR3 has 14 amino acids. Trimming removed 5 bases from V and 7 bases from J, with 15 bases in between. Germline-derived CDR1 and CDR2 are WNHNN and SYGVQD (reference sequence). CDR3 sequence reads: CASSRDGSWNEQFF. The CDR3 region has the DNA TGCGCCAGCAGTCGTGACGGGAGCTGGAATGAGCAGTTCTTC.

This chain joins TRBV18 and TRBJ1-1; TRBD1 is a possible D gene (5 bases). Trimming removed 3 bases from V and 1 base from J, with 12 bases in between. There are 15 residues in the CDR3. Germline V gives CDR1 KGHSH, CDR2 LQKENI. The CDR3 DNA reads TGTGCCAGCTCACCGATACAGGATGAGAACACTGAAGCTTTCTTT. Translating gives CASSPIQDENTEAFF.

On this clone: In the same sample, other DNA sequences code for this CDR3. The chain has TRBV18 and TRBJ2-5; D remains unclear. This CDR3 is 12 amino acids long. V lost 3 bases to trimming and J lost 5 bases, with 7 bases between them. In germline, CDR1 is KGHSH, CDR2 LQKENI. The CDR3 loop is CASSPGSETQYF. In DNA, the CDR3 is TGTGCCAGCTCACCGGGTAGCGAGACCCAGTACTTC.

The rearrangement joins TRBV6-6 to TRBJ2-7, with TRBD1 as a possible D gene (5 bases). From germline, CDR1 is MNHNY and CDR2 SVGAGI (reference sequence). CDR3 length equals 12 residues. V was cut by 9 bases and J by 6 bases, with 15 bases left in between. The CDR3 loop is CASSRARGEQYF. In DNA form, the CDR3 reads TGTGCCAGTTCCAGGGCAAGGGGCGAGCAGTACTTC.

The table lists this clone with a few counts. CDR3 sequence (DNA): TGCGCCAGCAGCCAAGATGGCCTAGCGGGGGGAGAGACCCAGTACTTC. Its protein product is CASSQDGLAGGETQYF. V gene TRBV4-3 combines with J gene TRBJ2-5, with 11 nucleotides matching TRBD2. The CDR3 has 16 amino acids. Losses at the gene ends were 0 bases for V and 4 bases for J; bases not matched to a gene: 4. CDR1 LGHNA and CDR2 YSLEER come from the germline V gene.

This clone was counted once. The V call is TRBV5-1, the J call TRBJ1-1; D is unclear. Germline CDR1 SGHRS, CDR2 YFSETQ. The CDR3 sequence is 17 residues long. V gave up 1 base and J gave up 0 bases, with 16 bases separating them. This CDR3 is CASSLNLEGVLNTEAFF. In DNA, the CDR3 is TGCGCCAGCAGCTTGAATCTGGAGGGCGTATTGAACACTGAAGCTTTCTTT.

The V call is TRBV6-6, the J call TRBJ2-2; D unclear. Trimming stripped 6 bases from V and 6 bases from J, with 11 bases between. The CDR3 spans 13 residues. Germline lookup yields CDR1 MNHNY and CDR2 SVGAGI (reference sequence). The CDR3 reads CASSSRPAGELFF. The CDR3 DNA follows: TGTGCCAGCAGCTCTAGACCTGCCGGGGAGCTGTTTTTT.

The V and J genes are TRBV6-5 and TRBJ1-5; D is perhaps TRBD1 (5 bases). Germline V gene data show CDR1 as MNHEY and CDR2 as SVGAGI. V was cut by 6 bases and J by 11 bases, with 20 bases left in between. The CDR3 loop spans 14 amino acids. The CDR3 protein is CASSTGTVSGSQHF. CDR3 in DNA: TGTGCCAGCAGCACCGGGACGGTGAGTGGGTCCCAGCATTTT.

The chain couples TRBV20-1 to TRBJ2-7; D unclear. Germline V CDR1 and CDR2: DFQATT, SNEGSKA (reference sequence). The CDR3 has 11 amino acids. V dropped 3 bases and J dropped 3 bases, with 6 bases sitting between them. CDR3 sequence (DNA): TGCAGTGCTAGGCGCGTCTACGAGCAGTACTTC. Protein: CSARRVYEQYF.

V gene TRBV14 combines with J gene TRBJ1-3; no reliable D call. CDR3 length: 16 amino acids. CDR1 and CDR2 (germline): SGHDN, FVKESK. The ends were cut back, 0 bases at V and 0 bases at J, with 9 bases in the middle. This chain's CDR3 is CASSQDYRSSGNTIYF. CDR3 DNA sequence: TGTGCCAGCAGCCAAGATTATAGGAGCTCTGGAAACACCATATATTTT.

The chain employs TRBV6-6 and TRBJ2-3; 13 bases map to TRBD2. V shed 6 bases, J shed 4 bases, and the junction held 4 bases outside the gene matches. The germline gives CDR1 MNHNY, CDR2 SVGAGI (reference sequence). The CDR3 has 15 amino acids. The CDR3 DNA is TGTGCCAGCAGCCAGACTAGCGGGGGGCCAGATACGCAGTATTTT. Translated: CASSQTSGGPDTQYF.

The chain couples TRBV11-2 to TRBJ2-7, with 8 nucleotides matching TRBD1. The CDR3 loop spans 17 amino acids. CDR1 is SGHAT, CDR2 FQNNGV, per germline. V trimming: 5 bases; J trimming: 1 base; junction bases outside the gene matches: 13. In nucleotides, the CDR3 is TGTGCCAGCAGCCGTCATTACCCAGGGGGCCTTTCCTACGAGCAGTACTTC. This translates into CASSRHYPGGLSYEQYF. Full variable domain (missing parts from reference TRBV11-2 and TRBJ2-7): EAGVAQSPRYKIIEKRQSVAFWCNPISGHATLYWYQQILGQGPKLLIQFQNNGVVDDSQLPKDRFSAERLKGVDSTLKIQPAKLEDSAVYLCASSRHYPGGLSYEQYFGPGTRLTVT.

The chain has TRBV7-9 and TRBJ2-5, with 7 nucleotides matching TRBD1. Germline CDR1 and CDR2: SEHNR and FQNEAQ (reference sequence). With V trimmed by 2 bases and J by 3 bases, 0 bases remained unmatched. CDR3 length equals 13 residues. This CDR3 reads CASSLTGEETQYF. The CDR3 nucleotides read TGTGCCAGCAGCTTAACAGGGGAAGAGACCCAGTACTTC.

This sequence joins TRBV2 and TRBJ2-3, with 10 bases fitting TRBD2. Germline assignment: CDR1 SNHLY and CDR2 FYNNEI. Losses at the gene ends were 8 bases for V and 5 bases for J; bases not matched to a gene: 10. This CDR3 contains 15 residues. CDR3 coding DNA: TGTGCCAGCTCTTCCCAGCGGGGGGGTATAGATACGCAGTATTTT. Its protein is CASSSQRGGIDTQYF.

This clone showed up just a few times. The genes are TRBV11-2 and TRBJ1-1; a weak D match, TRBD1 (6 bases). V lost 5 bases and J 7 bases, leaving 11 bases between the germline ends. Germline V gene lookup returns CDR1 SGHAT and CDR2 FQNNGV. This CDR3 region has 12 residues. DNA for the CDR3: TGTGCCAGCAGCCCCGGACAGCTTGAAGCTTTCTTT. It encodes CASSPGQLEAFF.

CDR3 DNA: TGTGCCAGCAGTTCCACCGGGACAGGCTATGGCTACACCTTC. It translates to CASSSTGTGYGYTF. The rearrangement uses TRBV6-1 and TRBJ1-2, with 8 bases fitting TRBD1. CDR3 length: 14 residues. In germline, CDR1 is MNHNS, CDR2 SASEGT. J lost 4 bases, V lost 5 bases, and 6 bases had no gene match.

The V call is TRBV5-1, the J call TRBJ1-4; D possibly corresponds to TRBD1 (6 bases). This CDR3 has 15 residues. Trimming pared 3 bases from V and 6 bases from J, leaving 15 bases between. Germline lookup yields CDR1 SGHRS and CDR2 YFSETQ. The CDR3 sequence is CASSSDSGSDEKLFF. The CDR3, as DNA: TGCGCCAGCAGCTCGGACAGCGGATCGGATGAAAAACTGTTTTTT.

This chain connects TRBV11-2 to TRBJ1-2; 8 positions match TRBD1. In germline, CDR1 is SGHAT, CDR2 FQNNGV. The CDR3 is made up of 13 amino acids. V lost 5 bases, J lost 12 bases, and 11 bases stayed unmatched. The CDR3 sequence: CASSGDPGGIHTF. The DNA of the CDR3 is TGTGCCAGCAGCGGTGATCCAGGGGGCATACACACCTTC.

This rearrangement joins TRBV6-5 to TRBJ1-5; D ambiguous. In germline, CDR1 is MNHEY, CDR2 SVGAGI. This CDR3 is built from 15 residues. V was pared by 2 bases and J by 0 bases, with 8 bases between. This CDR3 is CASSYKLGSNQPQHF. CDR3 sequence (DNA): TGTGCCAGCAGTTACAAACTTGGTAGCAATCAGCCCCAGCATTTT.

V and J are TRBV6-5 and TRBJ2-7, with TRBD2 matching over 8 bases. The CDR3 has 13 residues. With 7 bases clipped from V and 6 bases from J, the junction kept 8 bases outside the gene matches. Germline values: CDR1 MNHEY, CDR2 SVGAGI. Written as DNA, the CDR3 is TGTGCCAGCATGGGGGTCCGGGAGGGCGAGCAGTACTTC. Its protein is CASMGVREGEQYF.

This chain links TRBV2 with TRBJ2-5; TRBD1 matches 7 bases. The CDR3 totals 16 residues. CDR1 SNHLY and CDR2 FYNNEI come from the germline V gene. The ends lost 4 bases at V and 2 bases at J; junction bases unmatched: 10. In DNA, the CDR3 is TGTGCCAGCAGTGGGGGCGGGCCAGGGGGTCAAGAGACCCAGTACTTC. This sequence encodes CASSGGGPGGQETQYF.